Listed here are 10 T cell receptor beta chains from one sample, sequenced in a study of blood T cell repertoires in COVID-19 (dated by TCRdb to 2019 to 2021). The library was produced with the immunoSEQ multiplex PCR assay. In TCRdb, the immuneACCESS table is reduced to in-frame sequences with V and J assigned. These tables do not hold every clone; where another copy was compared, an unresolved V gene accounts for under half, and the others remain unexplained. The sample table contains roughly 250,000 clones; only one count was recorded for roughly four fifths of them. 4% of the sample is in the top ten clones. The specimen sequenced was peripheral blood. These receptor sequences come from a man aged 50-59 years with acute or convalescent COVID-19.

The chain uses TRBV28 and TRBJ1-5; 7 nucleotides align to TRBD1. J lost 1 base, V lost 10 bases, and 10 bases had no gene match. Germline V lookup: CDR1 MDHEN, CDR2 SYDVKM. The CDR3 is 15 residues long. The chain's CDR3 is CATGRGQKSNQPQHF. The CDR3 nucleotides are TGTGCCACGGGGCGGGGACAGAAAAGCAATCAGCCCCAGCATTTT.

The J gene is TRBJ2-5, the V gene TRBV3-1 (or the pseudogene TRBV3-2); possible D gene TRBD2, 7 bases. Between the trimmed V and J ends, which lost 2 bases and 3 bases, there was a span of 13 bases. Germline V gene sequence: CDR1 LGHDT, CDR2 YNNKEL (reference sequence). The CDR3 is made up of 15 amino acids. The CDR3 coding sequence is TGTGCCAGCAGCCAAAGGGGGGGAAGGGAAGAGACCCAGTACTTC. It encodes CASSQRGGREETQYF.

This clone was counted a few times. The rearrangement uses TRBV13 and TRBJ1-3, with TRBD1 identical over 7 bases. The V gene end was trimmed by 5 bases and the J gene end by 12 bases; junction bases not matched to a gene: 7. The CDR3 length is 12 residues. Germline CDR1 is PRHDT and CDR2 is FYEKMQ (reference sequence). As DNA, the CDR3 is TGTGCCAGCAGCGCCAGGGGGAAGAGCATATATTTT. Its translation is CASSARGKSIYF.

The chain is built from TRBV6-6 and TRBJ2-2; D unresolved. Trimming shortened V by 2 bases and J by 5 bases, and 9 bases separated the two germline ends. The length of the CDR3 is 14 residues. Germline assignment: CDR1 MNHNY and CDR2 SVGAGI (reference sequence). For the CDR3, the DNA is TGTGCCAGCAGTTACCCGAGAGAAACCGGGGAGCTGTTTTTT. Amino acids: CASSYPRETGELFF.

J is TRBJ2-2 and V is TRBV5-1; TRBD2 matches 11 bases. CDR3 length: 16 amino acids. V was clipped by 4 bases and J by 5 bases; unmatched bases: 7. Germline CDR1 SGHRS, CDR2 YFSETQ. CDR3 nucleotide sequence: TGCGCCAGCAGCCAGACTAGCGGGACGGGTACCGGGGAGCTGTTTTTT. It specifies CASSQTSGTGTGELFF.

V and J are TRBV27 and TRBJ1-5, with TRBD1 identical over 9 bases. This CDR3 is built from 14 residues. Losses at the gene ends were 5 bases for V and 4 bases for J; bases not matched to a gene: 3. The germline CDR1 and CDR2 sequences are MNHEY and SMNVEV (reference sequence). The CDR3 reads CASSHGQGNQPQHF. CDR3 coding DNA: TGTGCCAGCAGTCACGGACAGGGGAATCAGCCCCAGCATTTT.

The chain carries TRBV7-9 and TRBJ2-7; no reliable D call. Germline assignment: CDR1 SEHNR and CDR2 FQNEAQ (reference sequence). V lost 5 bases and J lost 2, with 10 bases in between. The CDR3 runs to 13 residues. This CDR3 is CASSPPTTYEQYF. CDR3 in DNA: TGTGCCAGCAGCCCCCCAACTACCTACGAGCAGTACTTC.

The chain combines TRBV9 with TRBJ1-4; D unclear. Germline CDR1 SGDLS, CDR2 YYNGEE. The CDR3 spans 12 residues. The germline V and J ends were trimmed by 7 bases and 5 bases, with 9 bases remaining between them. Here the CDR3 reads CASCAENEKLFF. DNA of the CDR3: TGTGCCAGCTGTGCGGAAAATGAAAAACTGTTTTTT. Complete variable domain (other parts from reference TRBV9 and TRBJ1-4): DSGVTQTPKHLITATGQRVTLRCSPRSGDLSVYWYQQSLDQGLQFLIQYYNGEERAKGNILERFSAQQFPDLHSELNLSSLELGDSALYFCASCAENEKLFFGSGTQLSVL.

The V gene is TRBV4-2, the J gene TRBJ2-2, with D unclear. The CDR3 runs 12 residues. Germline values: CDR1 LGHNA, CDR2 YNFKEQ. With 4 bases removed from V and 6 bases from J, the gap between germline ends came to 6 bases. CDR3 bases: TGTGCCAGCAGCCCCTCCCCCGGGGAGCTGTTTTTT. Protein: CASSPSPGELFF.

V is TRBV11-3 and J is TRBJ1-6; no clear D. This CDR3 comprises 16 residues. CDR1 is SGHNT, CDR2 YENEEA, per germline. The ends were cut back, 5 bases at V and 10 bases at J, with 21 bases in the middle. CDR3 in DNA: TGTGCCAGCAGCACTCGAAGACGGGGAGGGAGGTCACCCCTCCACTTT. It codes for CASSTRRRGGRSPLHF.